This T cell receptor beta chain was profiled in a study of cytotoxic CD8 clonotypes in ibrutinib-treated CLL. In the study overall: Among responders, some 25 were partial and 2 complete; after median 68 months, about 15 stayed remitted and some 12 progressed.

Turning to this clone: Its antigen is unidentified.

The TCR beta libraries used around 2 micrograms of genomic DNA that came from cryopreserved PBMCs. Measured with immunoSEQ multiplex PCR; TCRdb has only the in-frame clones, and not every one. The table records around 70,000 clones, approximately 90% of them present only once. The germline gives CDR1 SGHAT, CDR2 FQNNGV. The CDR3 totals 18 residues. Trimming pared 0 bases from V and 0 bases from J, leaving 17 bases between. Broader study findings: Patients showed higher baseline clonality than age-matched healthy donors, and it tracked circulating CD8+ T-cell counts. Rising at ibrutinib response, clonality subsequently fell back toward baseline at progression.

The rearrangement joins TRBV11-2 to TRBJ1-2; tentative D call: TRBD1 (6 bases). The TCR sequence derives from a human donor with chronic lymphocytic leukemia. The material was PBMCs, obtained after 12 months of ibrutinib treatment. The CDR3 here is CASSLEYRAKGANYGYTF. Written as DNA, the CDR3 is TGTGCCAGCAGCTTAGAATACAGGGCTAAAGGAGCTAACTATGGCTACACCTTC.